This T cell receptor (beta chain) was found in a study of cytomegalovirus exposure and HLA in healthy donors (dated by TCRdb to 2016 to 2017). Concerning the study at large: A later analysis indicated that the roughly 120 validation repertoires were generated on the platform also employed for the 700 or so repertoires of the first cohort. The study combined high-throughput TCR immunosequencing, statistical association of individual TCRs with disease status, and machine learning to predict cytomegalovirus infection status. The aim of the study was to test whether cataloging public T cell receptors could identify signatures of past pathogen exposure. Along with the roughly 700-subject first cohort, a separate validation cohort of over a hundred different subjects was used.

After removal of 0 bases from V and 6 bases from J, the junction retains 6 bases not matched to a gene. Looking up the germline V gene yields CDR1 MNHNS and CDR2 SASEGT. The CDR3, from cysteine to phenylalanine, totals 16 residues. The sequence is cut down to CDR3 DNA, 48 bases in frame from base 1. The investigation overall reported the following: Most TCR sequences were seen in very few donors, while some public TCRs were found in many individuals. Subsequent analysis determined that TCRs grouped into clusters in the first cohort also showed a tendency toward co-occurrence across the 130 or so validation repertoires, and about 94% of cluster scores exceeded 0. The classifier was reported to diagnose cytomegalovirus status with high specificity and sensitivity in both the original and validation cohorts. The authors suggested that the approach could potentially be generalized to other disease states and immunological phenotypes. A later analysis lacked HLA typing for the validation cohort, so it scored co-occurrence in that cohort across all 130 or so repertoires. A total of about 180 TCR beta chains were listed by the study as associated with cytomegalovirus. In vitro tests confirmed that three of the cytomegalovirus-associated TCR beta chains recognize cytomegalovirus antigens.

As regards this clone: The specificity of this receptor is unknown. No clone much larger than this one lies a single base away; base qualities are absent.

Libraries were built with the immunoSEQ multiplex PCR assay. The paper's data handling went like this. A statistical classification framework was built to diagnose cytomegalovirus status from the catalog of TCR beta chain sequences. This immuneACCESS table, as held by TCRdb, lists in-frame sequences with V and J called but not all clones. Of the missing ones, under half trace to an unresolved V gene in checked studies; the others have no known cause. For V, J and clone size, that table is used; D and trimming come from the DNA. The sample has 150,000 to 200,000 clones on record, approximately 96% of them singletons. Roughly 1% of the sample is in the top ten clones. The donors belonged to the validation cohort of under 150 subjects, which was separate from the approximately 700-subject first cohort.

This clonotype originated in a woman younger than 30 in good health and CMV-seronegative. Here the chain combines TRBV6-1 and TRBJ2-2, with 8 central nucleotides matching TRBD1. The sequencing input was PBMCs. The CDR3 protein: CASSEALYRGAGELFF. In nucleotide form, the sequence is TGTGCCAGCAGTGAAGCGCTGTACAGGGGGGCCGGGGAGCTGTTTTTT.